This T cell receptor (beta chain) was sequenced in a study of CD8+CD57+ T cells in acquired aplastic anemia (dated by TCRdb to 2017 to 2018). For context, the study as a whole: A mean of about 3.2 ug of DNA, ranging from roughly 0.18 to 30 ug, was extracted from sorted CD4+ and CD8+ cells. Mean read counts for healthy donor samples were about 10 million for CD4+ cells and 11 million to 14 million for CD8+ cells.

TCR repertoires of sorted CD4+ and CD8+ blood T cells from severe aplastic anemia patients and healthy subjects were deep-sequenced in the study. Ficoll-Paque density gradient centrifugation was used to isolate peripheral blood mononuclear cells. Before DNA extraction, CD4+ and CD8+ T cells were sorted by FACS or by magnetic beads. The CDR3 numbers 12 residues from cysteine through phenylalanine. CDR3 DNA is the only sequence kept; it has 36 bases, read in frame from the first base. CDR1 and CDR2 were assigned from the germline V gene as SQVTM and ANQGSEA. V is cut by 7 bases and J by 3 bases, and the space between the germline ends is 13 bases. The paper's findings and limits, for the study overall: About 30 CD8+ CDR3 sequences were found to be shared between patients and controls, but these sequences appeared to be highly expressed in patients and within the immunodominant clones of the patients. Patients and healthy controls showed no significant difference in CD8+ Simpson's diversity (P=0.060).

TCR beta VDJ combination and CDR3 sequence profiling used genomic DNA as the template. An Illumina HiSeq 2000 was the platform used for TCR repertoire sequencing. Under the source paper's analysis protocol: TRBV/TRBJ rearrangement plots, CDR3 size and DJ length profiles, and Simpson's diversity index were used to evaluate the repertoires. The most abundant DNA sequence in the deep sequencing data was defined as the immunodominant clone. CDR3 amino acid sequences were screened for sharing across subjects and were compared with published repertoires and the VDJdb database. The raw public reads went through TCRdb reprocessing: fastp at Q25, MiXCR clone calling, in-frame beta chains kept. Merged by CDR3 protein, the rows form single entries marked with the most common genes and DNA. TCRdb, not the authors, supplied the V and J calls. This sample holds around 230,000 distinct CDR3 sequences; about 59% were observed only once. Approximately 30% of the sample is taken by the ten largest.

About this clonotype itself: It lacks a known antigen. Base qualities are not at hand, and no much larger clone is one base apart.

The receptor was isolated from a human donor in good health. The sample comprised sorted CD4+, CD8+, or CD8+CD57+ T cells (not recorded which) from PBMCs. In this chain, TRBV29-1 is recombined with TRBJ2-7; the D gene is perhaps TRBD1 or TRBD2, as each covers 5 bases. The CDR3 region has the sequence CSGRDGGYEQYF. Here is the DNA: TGCAGCGGAAGGGACGGAGGCTACGAGCAGTACTTC.